This TCR beta chain was captured by sequencing in a study of shared clonotypes between healthy human individuals. Study outcomes and limitations: The expectation was that sequencing depth would affect clonotype sharing among donors.

The germline CDR1 and CDR2 sequences are GTSNPN and SVGIG (reference sequence). Trimming at V came to 5 bases and at J to 4 bases, leaving 8 bases not matched to a gene. The CDR3 spans 16 residues. As concerns this clone: Antigen: not known.

Samples underwent the assay at deep level. Profiled with immunoSEQ multiplex PCR; TCRdb holds only in-frame clones, not every one. The repertoire holds under 600,000 clones, with approximately 95% as singletons. The TCR sequence derives from a woman younger than 45 in good health. Sequencing was done on a sample of naive CD4+ T cells sorted from blood. Subset: CD45RA+ positively selected. The rearrangement uses TRBV30 and TRBJ2-1, with 13 positions matching TRBD2. The CDR3 region is CAWGSPGLAGYNEQFF. CDR3 DNA sequence: TGTGCCTGGGGGTCCCCGGGACTAGCGGGGTACAATGAGCAGTTCTTC.